A selection of T cell receptor beta chains follows, all from one sample in a study of identical twins. TCRdb re-derived calls from the 5' RACE reads in MiXCR, one entry per CDR3 protein. This sample yields 570,000 or so distinct CDR3 sequences, of which 9.6% are seen a single time; more than 2.5% belongs to the top ten. The same data also went into a second study, on yellow fever vaccine responses in identical twins.

The sequenced material came from PBMCs. Receptor source: a woman aged 18-29 years in good health. Each CDR3 is given with its conserved first and last residue. The D gene is left open where the match is weak. Clone size is stated in some rows and not others, as once, few, many or a class when expanded.

CDR3 DNA: TGTGCCAGCACCAATGCGGGGTTTGGGGGCTACGAGCAGTACTTC
CDR3 protein: CASTNAGFGGYEQYF
V gene: TRBV6-1
clone size: many
J gene: TRBJ2-7
D gene: NA

CDR3 DNA: TGTGCCAGCAGTTACCCCAATACGAGGACTAGCGGGGCCGTGGAGGATACGCAGTATTTT
CDR3 protein: CASSYPNTRTSGAVEDTQYF
V gene: TRBV6-2/TRBV6-3
clone size: many
J gene: TRBJ2-3
D gene: TRBD2

CDR3 DNA: TGTGCCAGCAGCTTAGGCTACTCCCCTGTCGAGCAGTACTTC
CDR3 protein: CASSLGYSPVEQYF
V gene: TRBV7-9
clone size: few
J gene: TRBJ2-7
D gene: NA

CDR3 DNA: TGTGCCAGCAGCTTGGCGGGGCCTAGCGGCTACACCTTC
CDR3 protein: CASSLAGPSGYTF
V gene: TRBV5-6
clone size: few
J gene: TRBJ1-2
D gene: NA

CDR3 DNA: TGTGCCAGCAGTTTCTCAGGACTACCACCCTATGGCTACACCTTC
CDR3 protein: CASSFSGLPPYGYTF
V gene: TRBV6-2/TRBV6-3
clone size: NA
J gene: TRBJ1-2
D gene: NA

CDR3 DNA: TGCAGCGACGGGACGGGAAACTACAATGAGCAGTTCTTC
CDR3 protein: CSDGTGNYNEQFF
V gene: TRBV29-1
clone size: NA
J gene: TRBJ2-1
D gene: NA

CDR3 DNA: TGTGCCAGCAGTTTCCTCGGACGGGGGCACTACGAGCAGTACTTC
CDR3 protein: CASSFLGRGHYEQYF
V gene: TRBV12-3/TRBV12-4
clone size: few
J gene: TRBJ2-7
D gene: NA

CDR3 DNA: TGTGCCAGCAATCTTTCCCCAACCCTTCAAAATACCGCTGAAGCTTTCTTT
CDR3 protein: CASNLSPTLQNTAEAFF
V gene: TRBV27
clone size: NA
J gene: TRBJ1-1
D gene: NA

CDR3 DNA: TGTGCCAGCAGCTTAGTTATGCAGACCGGGGAGCTGTTTTTT
CDR3 protein: CASSLVMQTGELFF
V gene: TRBV7-8
clone size: many
J gene: TRBJ2-2
D gene: NA

CDR3 DNA: TGCGCCAGCAGCCAGGGGGGAGCTAACTATGGCTACACCTTC
CDR3 protein: CASSQGGANYGYTF
V gene: TRBV4-3
clone size: many
J gene: TRBJ1-2
D gene: NA

CDR3 DNA: TGTGCCAGTAGTATTAGGACTAGCGGTTTCTACGAGCAGTACTTC
CDR3 protein: CASSIRTSGFYEQYF
V gene: TRBV19
clone size: NA
J gene: TRBJ2-7
D gene: TRBD2

CDR3 DNA: TGCAGTGCTCCGCCGGGTGAACGGGGGAGCACAGATACGCAGTATTTT
CDR3 protein: CSAPPGERGSTDTQYF
V gene: TRBV20-1
clone size: NA
J gene: TRBJ2-3
D gene: NA

CDR3 DNA: TGTGCCATCGGCCTCGGGCTCCCATCCTACAATGAGCAGTTCTTC
CDR3 protein: CAIGLGLPSYNEQFF
V gene: TRBV10-3
clone size: NA
J gene: TRBJ2-1
D gene: NA

CDR3 DNA: TGCGCCAGCAGTGAGAGAATGATAAGCACCGGGGAGCTGTTTTTT
CDR3 protein: CASSERMISTGELFF
V gene: TRBV10-2
clone size: many
J gene: TRBJ2-2
D gene: NA

CDR3 DNA: TGTGCCAGCAACCCTCAGGGGGCTGGGTACGAGCAGTACTTC
CDR3 protein: CASNPQGAGYEQYF
V gene: TRBV11-3
clone size: NA
J gene: TRBJ2-7
D gene: TRBD1

CDR3 DNA: TGCAGCGTTGAGAAAGATACGCAGTATTTT
CDR3 protein: CSVEKDTQYF
V gene: TRBV29-1
clone size: NA
J gene: TRBJ2-3
D gene: NA

CDR3 DNA: TGTGCCAGCAGTTTCGTCAGTTACCAAGAGACCCAGTACTTC
CDR3 protein: CASSFVSYQETQYF
V gene: TRBV12-3/TRBV12-4
clone size: many
J gene: TRBJ2-5
D gene: NA

CDR3 DNA: TGTGCCAGCAGTGCACGAACAGGGGACTCCTACGAGCAGTACTTC
CDR3 protein: CASSARTGDSYEQYF
V gene: TRBV27
clone size: few
J gene: TRBJ2-7
D gene: TRBD1

CDR3 DNA: TGTGCCAGCAGCCCGGGACAGGGGGGGAGACTGTTTTTT
CDR3 protein: CASSPGQGGRLFF
V gene: TRBV7-8
clone size: NA
J gene: TRBJ2-2
D gene: TRBD1

CDR3 DNA: TGTGCCAGCAGACCTAGCGGGAGCAACGAGCAGTACTTC
CDR3 protein: CASRPSGSNEQYF
V gene: TRBV6-1
clone size: few
J gene: TRBJ2-7
D gene: TRBD2

CDR3 DNA: TGCGCCAGCAGCACCGGGACTAGCGGGGGAAATGAGCAGTTCTTC
CDR3 protein: CASSTGTSGGNEQFF
V gene: TRBV5-1
clone size: NA
J gene: TRBJ2-1
D gene: TRBD2

CDR3 DNA: TGCAGTGCTAGGGGAGGGTACAATGAGCAGTTCTTC
CDR3 protein: CSARGGYNEQFF
V gene: TRBV20-1
clone size: many
J gene: TRBJ2-1
D gene: TRBD2

CDR3 DNA: TGCAGTGCAACGCCTTACAATGAGCAGTTCTTC
CDR3 protein: CSATPYNEQFF
V gene: TRBV20-1
clone size: many
J gene: TRBJ2-1
D gene: NA

CDR3 DNA: TGCGCCAGCAGCGCGGGGACAGCCCAAAGCTCCTACAATGAGCAGTTCTTC
CDR3 protein: CASSAGTAQSSYNEQFF
V gene: TRBV4-3
clone size: NA
J gene: TRBJ2-1
D gene: NA

CDR3 DNA: TGCAGTGCTAGGACTAGCGGGTGGCTTTCCTACAATGAGCAGTTCTTC
CDR3 protein: CSARTSGWLSYNEQFF
V gene: TRBV20-1
clone size: few
J gene: TRBJ2-1
D gene: TRBD2

CDR3 DNA: TGCAGTGCTAGATTCTCCTACAATGAGCAGTTCTTC
CDR3 protein: CSARFSYNEQFF
V gene: TRBV20-1
clone size: NA
J gene: TRBJ2-1
D gene: NA

CDR3 DNA: TGTGCCAGCATCCCCGTAGACGGAGACCAGGGCACAGATACGCAGTATTTT
CDR3 protein: CASIPVDGDQGTDTQYF
V gene: TRBV9
clone size: many
J gene: TRBJ2-3
D gene: NA

CDR3 DNA: TGTGCCAGCAGGGAATCAGGGGTAGATACGCAGTATTTT
CDR3 protein: CASRESGVDTQYF
V gene: TRBV6-1
clone size: many
J gene: TRBJ2-3
D gene: NA

CDR3 DNA: TGCAGTGCTCTAGCGGGAGAGTCCCCGCTTGAGCAGTTCTTC
CDR3 protein: CSALAGESPLEQFF
V gene: TRBV20-1
clone size: NA
J gene: TRBJ2-1
D gene: TRBD2

CDR3 DNA: TGTGCCAGCAGGTCCCCTATCGGGACCTACGAGCAGTACTTC
CDR3 protein: CASRSPIGTYEQYF
V gene: TRBV28
clone size: few
J gene: TRBJ2-7
D gene: NA

CDR3 DNA: TGTGCCAGCAGCCGAACGGGACAGGCCTCCTACGAGCAGTACTTC
CDR3 protein: CASSRTGQASYEQYF
V gene: TRBV3-1
clone size: many
J gene: TRBJ2-7
D gene: TRBD1

CDR3 DNA: TGCAGTGCTAGAGTTGCGAGGGGCTTCAGCACAGATACGCAGTATTTT
CDR3 protein: CSARVARGFSTDTQYF
V gene: TRBV20-1
clone size: few
J gene: TRBJ2-3
D gene: NA

CDR3 DNA: TGCAGCGTTGAAGATCTTCGGCAGTCTAATGAAAAACTGTTTTTT
CDR3 protein: CSVEDLRQSNEKLFF
V gene: TRBV29-1
clone size: NA
J gene: TRBJ1-4
D gene: NA

CDR3 DNA: TGTGCCATCAGTGTCCCAGATCTGGTGAGCGGCGAGCAGTACTTC
CDR3 protein: CAISVPDLVSGEQYF
V gene: TRBV10-3
clone size: many
J gene: TRBJ2-7
D gene: NA

CDR3 DNA: TGTGCCAGCCAGACAGGGGGGATCTACAATGAGCAGTTCTTC
CDR3 protein: CASQTGGIYNEQFF
V gene: TRBV7-9
clone size: NA
J gene: TRBJ2-1
D gene: TRBD1

CDR3 DNA: TGTGCCAGCAGCCCGGTGGGTGGGGTCGAGCAGTACTTC
CDR3 protein: CASSPVGGVEQYF
V gene: TRBV7-9
clone size: NA
J gene: TRBJ2-7
D gene: NA

CDR3 DNA: TGTGCCAGCAGTGATGGGACAGGGTGGTTTAGGGGGACCCAGTACTTC
CDR3 protein: CASSDGTGWFRGTQYF
V gene: TRBV6-1
clone size: few
J gene: TRBJ2-5
D gene: TRBD1

CDR3 DNA: TGTGCCAGCAGCTTTGGGACAGTACCCTACGAGCAGTACTTC
CDR3 protein: CASSFGTVPYEQYF
V gene: TRBV5-6
clone size: NA
J gene: TRBJ2-7
D gene: TRBD1

CDR3 DNA: TGCAGCCTAGCTGGTCTGACTTTC
CDR3 protein: CSLAGLTF
V gene: TRBV29-1
clone size: many
J gene: TRBJ2-6
D gene: NA

CDR3 DNA: TGTGCCAGCAGCTTAGAGGTGGGACTGAGCACTGAAGCTTTCTTT
CDR3 protein: CASSLEVGLSTEAFF
V gene: TRBV7-9
clone size: few
J gene: TRBJ1-1
D gene: NA

CDR3 DNA: TGTGCCAGCAGTTTCAGAGGACGGCAAGAGACCCAGTACTTC
CDR3 protein: CASSFRGRQETQYF
V gene: TRBV12-3/TRBV12-4
clone size: many
J gene: TRBJ2-5
D gene: NA

CDR3 DNA: TGTGCCAGCAGCTTAGCAGGGAAGGGCAATCAGCCCCAGCATTTT
CDR3 protein: CASSLAGKGNQPQHF
V gene: TRBV7-9
clone size: NA
J gene: TRBJ1-5
D gene: NA

CDR3 DNA: TGTGCCAGCAGCCCAGAGGGACAGTCGAATGAAAAACTGTTTTTT
CDR3 protein: CASSPEGQSNEKLFF
V gene: TRBV7-9
clone size: NA
J gene: TRBJ1-4
D gene: TRBD1

CDR3 DNA: TGTGCCAGCAGTGAAACGGGTTACTACAATGAGCAGTTCTTC
CDR3 protein: CASSETGYYNEQFF
V gene: TRBV2
clone size: many
J gene: TRBJ2-1
D gene: NA

CDR3 DNA: TGTGCCAGCAGTTTTAGGGGGGGCGATGAGCAGTTCTTC
CDR3 protein: CASSFRGGDEQFF
V gene: TRBV12-3/TRBV12-4
clone size: few
J gene: TRBJ2-1
D gene: NA

CDR3 DNA: TGTGCCAGCAGCGCTCTCTCCGGGGGCTACACCTTC
CDR3 protein: CASSALSGGYTF
V gene: TRBV7-9
clone size: NA
J gene: TRBJ1-2
D gene: NA

CDR3 DNA: TGTGCCTGGATTTTGGGGGGCACTGAAGCTTTCTTT
CDR3 protein: CAWILGGTEAFF
V gene: TRBV30
clone size: NA
J gene: TRBJ1-1
D gene: NA

CDR3 DNA: TGCAGTGCTAGAGAGAACTACAGGGACGATTATAATTCACCCCTCCACTTT
CDR3 protein: CSARENYRDDYNSPLHF
V gene: TRBV20-1
clone size: few
J gene: TRBJ1-6
D gene: NA

CDR3 DNA: TGTGCCAGCAGCTCGAGCCTGGGACAGAGCTCCTACGAGCAGTACTTC
CDR3 protein: CASSSSLGQSSYEQYF
V gene: TRBV11-2
clone size: NA
J gene: TRBJ2-7
D gene: TRBD1

CDR3 DNA: TGCAGTGCTAGAAAGGACTCCCTCCGGGAGACCCAGTACTTC
CDR3 protein: CSARKDSLRETQYF
V gene: TRBV20-1
clone size: few
J gene: TRBJ2-5
D gene: NA

CDR3 DNA: TGTGCCAGCAGCTTGGCCATGGGGGATGGAAACATTCAGTACTTC
CDR3 protein: CASSLAMGDGNIQYF
V gene: TRBV5-5
clone size: NA
J gene: TRBJ2-4
D gene: NA

CDR3 DNA: TGTGCCAGCAGCGCGGGGACAAGGGCCAATCAGCCCCAGCATTTT
CDR3 protein: CASSAGTRANQPQHF
V gene: TRBV3-1
clone size: few
J gene: TRBJ1-5
D gene: NA

CDR3 DNA: TGTGCCAGTATAACAATCCCGGGACAGGGGGATCAGCCCCAGCATTTT
CDR3 protein: CASITIPGQGDQPQHF
V gene: TRBV19
clone size: once
J gene: TRBJ1-5
D gene: TRBD1

CDR3 DNA: TGTGCCAGCAGTTTGCGCGCAAAAACCGGGACAGGGTTCACCGGGGAGCTGTTTTTT
CDR3 protein: CASSLRAKTGTGFTGELFF
V gene: TRBV27
clone size: NA
J gene: TRBJ2-2
D gene: TRBD1

CDR3 DNA: TGTGCCAGCAGCTTAGCGCGACTCTCCTACGAGCAGTACTTC
CDR3 protein: CASSLARLSYEQYF
V gene: TRBV7-2
clone size: NA
J gene: TRBJ2-7
D gene: NA

CDR3 DNA: TGTGCCAGCAGTCACTGGATGGGCACAGATACGCAGTATTTT
CDR3 protein: CASSHWMGTDTQYF
V gene: TRBV6-5
clone size: few
J gene: TRBJ2-3
D gene: NA

CDR3 DNA: TGCGCCAGCAGCTTTACTGGACAGTCCTACGAGCAGTACTTC
CDR3 protein: CASSFTGQSYEQYF
V gene: TRBV5-1
clone size: many
J gene: TRBJ2-7
D gene: NA

CDR3 DNA: TGTGCCAGCAGCCAAGGAGTCAGCCCCTACAATGAGCAGTTCTTC
CDR3 protein: CASSQGVSPYNEQFF
V gene: TRBV3-1
clone size: few
J gene: TRBJ2-1
D gene: NA

CDR3 DNA: TGCGCCAGCAGCTTGGGGGCAGGGGGCATGGATGAGCAGTTCTTC
CDR3 protein: CASSLGAGGMDEQFF
V gene: TRBV5-1
clone size: NA
J gene: TRBJ2-1
D gene: TRBD1